One T cell receptor beta chain is described in this entry. What it binds is unknown. Method: immunoSEQ multiplex PCR; TCRdb's copy keeps in-frame clones and lacks some. This sample has some 1 million clones, with 65% to 80% found just once. CDR3 size: 15 residues. V was pared by 5 bases and J by 5 bases, with 10 bases of the junction left unmatched. Germline CDR1 and CDR2: SGHTA and FQGTGA. The sample belongs to a study of shared clonotypes between healthy human individuals. Findings and caveats of the study: Naive subsets generally exceeded memory subsets in estimated richness.

The gene calls are TRBV7-3 and TRBJ2-7, with 9 bases identical to TRBD1. The TCR was taken from a man aged 18 to 30 in good health. What was sequenced was memory CD4+ T cells sorted from blood. Subset of the sample: CD45RA-negative fraction. CDR3 DNA sequence: TGTGCCAGCAGCCCAACCGGGACAGGGACTAACGAGCAGTACTTC. As protein: CASSPTGTGTNEQYF.